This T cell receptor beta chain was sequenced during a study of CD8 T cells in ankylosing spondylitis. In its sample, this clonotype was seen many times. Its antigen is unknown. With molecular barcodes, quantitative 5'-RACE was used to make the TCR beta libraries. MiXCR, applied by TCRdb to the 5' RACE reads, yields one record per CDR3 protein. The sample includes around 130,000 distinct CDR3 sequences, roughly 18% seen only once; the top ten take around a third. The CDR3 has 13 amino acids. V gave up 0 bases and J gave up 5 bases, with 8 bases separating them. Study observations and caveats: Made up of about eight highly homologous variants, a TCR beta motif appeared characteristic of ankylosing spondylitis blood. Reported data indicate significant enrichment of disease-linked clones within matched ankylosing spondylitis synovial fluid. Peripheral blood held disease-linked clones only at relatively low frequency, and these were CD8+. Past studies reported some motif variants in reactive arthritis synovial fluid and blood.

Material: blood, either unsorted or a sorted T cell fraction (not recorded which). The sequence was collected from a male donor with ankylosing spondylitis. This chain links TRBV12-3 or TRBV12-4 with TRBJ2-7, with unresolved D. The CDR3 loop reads CASSLADGDEQYF. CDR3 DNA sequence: TGTGCCAGCAGTTTAGCTGATGGAGACGAGCAGTACTTC.